The 10 T cell receptor beta chains presented below share a single source sample, sequenced in a study of CD8 T cells in ankylosing spondylitis. TCRdb used MiXCR to reprocess the 5' RACE reads, holding one entry per CDR3 protein. The sample lists under 250,000 distinct CDR3 sequences, 8.2% occurring once. The sequencing sample was made of blood, either unsorted or a sorted T cell fraction (not recorded which). These receptors came from a female donor with ankylosing spondylitis or in good health (not recorded which).

Ten or more counts support this clonotype. The rearrangement uses TRBV3-1 and TRBJ2-2; 11 bases align to TRBD2. Germline V lookup: CDR1 LGHDT, CDR2 YNNKEL (reference sequence). V lost 0 bases, J lost 4 bases, and 7 bases stayed unmatched. The CDR3 loop spans 18 amino acids. In DNA, the CDR3 is TGTGCCAGCAGCCAAGAACCGGGACTAGCGGCCTCCACCGGGGAGCTGTTTTTT. This encodes CASSQEPGLAASTGELFF.

This clonotype was observed a few times. Relative to the germline gene, one junction end is altered; a read error may explain this. This chain links TRBV6-5 with TRBJ2-7; 9 bases are a match to TRBD2. The CDR3 runs to 14 residues. Looked up from germline, CDR1 is MNHEY and CDR2 is SVGAGI. CDR3 region: CASKLIAGDGEQYF. The CDR3 DNA follows: TGTGCGAGCAAGTTAATAGCGGGAGATGGCGAGCAGTACTTC.

This clonotype occurred many times. The chain carries TRBV12-3 or TRBV12-4 and TRBJ2-2, with D possibly matching TRBD2 (6 bases). This CDR3 spans 14 amino acids. Trimming left V 6 bases short and J 6 bases short, with 14 bases between. The CDR3 region has the DNA TGTGCCAGCAGATTGCTTGGGAGGCCCGGGGAGCTGTTTTTT. Residues: CASRLLGRPGELFF.

This clonotype occurred many times. The chain uses TRBV20-1 and TRBJ2-5; 11 nucleotides align to TRBD2. V was pared by 6 bases and J by 5 bases, with 8 bases of the junction left unmatched. CDR1 is DFQATT and CDR2 is SNEGSKA in the germline V gene (reference sequence). The CDR3 sequence is 14 residues long. CDR3 bases: TGCAGTGCCATAGCGGGAGGGCCGAGGGAGACCCAGTACTTC. It yields the protein CSAIAGGPRETQYF.

V is TRBV20-1 and J is TRBJ2-7; a weak D match, TRBD2 (6 bases). Per germline, CDR1 DFQATT and CDR2 SNEGSKA (reference sequence). This CDR3 contains 15 residues. Trimming took off 0 bases at V and 1 base at J, with 13 bases between the two ends. This CDR3 is CSARDLGRGSYEQYF. The CDR3 DNA follows: TGCAGTGCTAGAGATCTTGGACGGGGGTCCTACGAGCAGTACTTC.

At least ten counts were recorded for this clonotype. The chain employs TRBV5-1 and TRBJ1-2; D is uncertain. The V end was cut by 0 bases, the J end by 8 bases, with 8 bases between. This CDR3 is 12 amino acids long. Germline V gene data show CDR1 as SGHRS and CDR2 as YFSETQ. The CDR3 region is CASSLGIEGYTF. In nucleotides, the CDR3 is TGCGCCAGCAGCTTGGGTATCGAGGGCTACACCTTC.

This clonotype has at least ten counts. The chain couples TRBV20-1 to TRBJ2-1, with no clear D. This CDR3 comprises 17 residues. Trimming stripped 6 bases from V and 7 bases from J, with 28 bases between. Germline values: CDR1 DFQATT, CDR2 SNEGSKA (reference sequence). The CDR3 spells CSAVTPSAGSLGNEQFF. The CDR3 coding sequence is TGCAGTGCCGTAACTCCTTCCGCCGGGTCCTTGGGAAATGAGCAGTTCTTC.

This clonotype appeared many times. The chain joins TRBV4-3 to TRBJ2-7; D might be TRBD1 (5 bases). CDR1 and CDR2 from the germline V gene are LGHNA and YSLEER. This CDR3 has 17 amino acids. The V end lost 5 bases, the J end lost 3 bases, and 23 bases lay between the germline ends. This chain's CDR3 is CASSATYLTATGYEQYF. CDR3 in DNA: TGCGCCAGCAGCGCTACCTATTTGACAGCTACCGGCTACGAGCAGTACTTC.

This clonotype has ten or more counts. The rearrangement uses TRBV28 and TRBJ1-5; no firm D call. The CDR3 consists of 10 residues. Germline CDR1 reads MDHEN; CDR2 reads SYDVKM. Trimming left V 3 bases short and J 9 bases short, with 3 bases between. This CDR3 reads CASSFGPQHF. CDR3 coding DNA: TGTGCCAGCAGTTTTGGGCCCCAGCATTTT.

This clonotype was detected ten times or more. The chain is built from TRBV9 and TRBJ1-2, with D possibly TRBD1 on 5 matching bases. Germline CDR1 reads SGDLS; CDR2 reads YYNGEE. The V end was cut by 2 bases, the J end by 10 bases, with 18 bases between. The CDR3 runs to 14 residues. CDR3 DNA: TGTGCCAGCAGCGTTAACTCAGAGGGGACCGACTACACCTTC. Its protein is CASSVNSEGTDYTF. The complete variable domain, with remaining parts taken from reference TRBV9 and TRBJ1-2, reads DSGVTQTPKHLITATGQRVTLRCSPRSGDLSVYWYQQSLDQGLQFLIQYYNGEERAKGNILERFSAQQFPDLHSELNLSSLELGDSALYFCASSVNSEGTDYTFGSGTRLTVV.